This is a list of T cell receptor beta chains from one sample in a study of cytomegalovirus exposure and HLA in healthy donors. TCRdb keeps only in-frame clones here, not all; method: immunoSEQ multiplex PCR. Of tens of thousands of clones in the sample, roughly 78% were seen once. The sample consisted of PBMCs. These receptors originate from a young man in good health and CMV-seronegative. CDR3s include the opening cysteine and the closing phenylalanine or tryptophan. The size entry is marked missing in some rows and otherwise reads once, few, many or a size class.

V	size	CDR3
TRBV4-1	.	CASSQDPLQETQYF
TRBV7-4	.	CASSCPGWGQLRPLHF
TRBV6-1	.	CASSELGVSSYNSPLHF
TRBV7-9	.	CASSLVGSTEAFF
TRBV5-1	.	CASSLGSTYEQYF
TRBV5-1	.	CASSAGTGAGQPQHF
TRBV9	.	CASSGRQSPSNSPLHF
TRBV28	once	CASSLQGYSNQPQHF
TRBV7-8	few	CASSLDSVVGVGANYGYTF
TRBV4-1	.	CASSQDRRRPGYSAKAVYEQYF
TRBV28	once	CASRNSGSPAEQYF
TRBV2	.	CASISRTANIQYF
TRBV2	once	CASSERGQGELYEQYF
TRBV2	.	CASRGTSSYEQYF
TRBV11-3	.	CASSSRNTEAFF
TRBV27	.	CASSFLGGRVDTQYF
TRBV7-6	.	CASSPRQGVLISGNTIYF
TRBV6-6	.	CASSYLGAGYEQYF
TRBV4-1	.	CASSQDWEGNQPQHF
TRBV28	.	CASRQNNSPLHF
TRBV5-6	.	CASSPPNNEQFF
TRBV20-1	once	CSAPDRDEQYF
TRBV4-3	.	CASSQDRGRGRGASTDTQYF
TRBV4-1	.	CASSQGSGGGIEFF
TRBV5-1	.	CASSLDRLGEAFF
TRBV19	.	CASRNAPRKAFF
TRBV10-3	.	CAIGGGPGGYEQYF
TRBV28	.	CASSQGQGNNEQFF
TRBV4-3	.	CASSLGQVDQPQHF
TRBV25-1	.	CASSGLEQYF
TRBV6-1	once	CASSDVGGAIGELFF
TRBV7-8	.	CASSISGSSYEQYF
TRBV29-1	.	CSVAPGTNYGYTF
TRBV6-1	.	CASQEGADTDTQYF
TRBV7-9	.	CASSTNGWDQPQHF
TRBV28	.	CASSFGGYYGYTF
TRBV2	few	CASSERTGGYEQYF
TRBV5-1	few	CASSFSGGSYNEQFF
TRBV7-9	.	CASSLVNREKETQYF
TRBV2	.	CASEQGASTEAFF
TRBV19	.	CASSPGHPTYGYTF
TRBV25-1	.	CASSEYGGESGNYGYTF
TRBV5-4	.	CASSSRSTNEKLFF
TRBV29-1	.	CSVEQAGYTF
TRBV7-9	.	CASSFTGADTQYF
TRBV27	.	CASRPTGSAYGYTF
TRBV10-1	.	CASKRQVAYEQYF
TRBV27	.	CASSLGGARYQPQHF
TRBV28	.	CASSRSSGANVLTF
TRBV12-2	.	CASVNRDNSYEQYF
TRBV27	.	CASRSQGNPSTDTQYF
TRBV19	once	CASSKFTGGMTDTQYF
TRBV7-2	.	CASSSRLAGGWYEQFF
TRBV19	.	CASSIETGISNQPQHF
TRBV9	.	CASSVGGPGQSTDTQYF
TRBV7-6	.	CASSSLSSYEQYF
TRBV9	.	CASSVADRAGYEQYF